Listed below are T cell receptor beta chains from one sample, sequenced in a study of identifying expanded T cells in peripheral blood. Clones were sequenced by immunoSEQ multiplex PCR, and TCRdb holds only the in-frame ones, with some missing. Here the sample spans around 78,000 clones, 84% being singletons. Material: blood. These receptors all stem from a person between 18 and 70 years old in good health. CDR3s leave out the opening cysteine and the closing phenylalanine or tryptophan. Only some rows state a clone size, as once, few, many or a class for expanded clones.

J	size	V	CDR3
TRBJ2-7	-	TRBV7-2	ASSLGPGYSYEQY
TRBJ2-1	-	TRBV30	AWSNRLAGGNEQF
TRBJ2-5	-	TRBV19	ASSIIGQGYETQY
TRBJ2-3	-	TRBV4-3	ASSRTGTSGEGDTQY
TRBJ2-5	once	TRBV10-3	AISDSETSGRQYQETQY
TRBJ2-1	-	TRBV7-9	ASSLGLAGYNEQF
TRBJ2-7	-	TRBV7-9	ASSLSSYEQY
TRBJ1-2	-	TRBV7-8	ASSLVIPVGGTHYGYT
TRBJ2-1	-	TRBV15	ATNLAVSYNEQF
TRBJ1-4	-	TRBV18	ASSPPSTGKLEKLF
TRBJ1-4	-	TRBV5-1	ASKLQDETNEKLF
TRBJ2-1	-	TRBV5-8	ASTRYPTSGNNEQF
TRBJ2-7	-	TRBV15	ATSRDRDRGSYEQY
TRBJ2-7	-	TRBV4-1	ASSRMDREPFYEQY
TRBJ2-1	once	TRBV27	ASSSALLAGGYNEQF
TRBJ2-1	-	TRBV5-6	ASSLPASGSGEQF